This passage covers 20 T cell receptor beta chains from one sample sequenced in a study of CD8 T cells in Susac syndrome. Random-hexamer reverse transcription was applied to roughly 0.5 to 1 ug RNA. TCRdb re-analysed the immunoSEQ multiplex PCR reads in MiXCR, keeping a single row per CDR3 protein. The data contain 140,000 to 150,000 distinct CDR3 sequences, 85% to 95% of them seen just once; the ten biggest clones take up approximately 0.11%. Sequenced material: CD4+ T cells from PBMCs. The receptors come from a human donor with multiple sclerosis.

The chain recombines TRBV3-1 with TRBJ2-7, with D possibly TRBD2 on 5 matching bases. The CDR3 loop spans 13 amino acids. Germline values: CDR1 LGHDT, CDR2 YNNKEL (reference sequence). The V and J ends lost 0 bases and 9 bases respectively, with 12 bases between them. The CDR3 sequence: CASSQEAGTRQYF. The CDR3 nucleotides are TGTGCCAGCAGCCAAGAGGCGGGTACGAGGCAGTACTTC.

The CDR3 region has the DNA TGTGCCTGGAGTCCCGGGACAGGCCTCTACGAGCAGTACTTC. Translating it yields CAWSPGTGLYEQYF. The chain recombines TRBV30 with TRBJ2-7; 8 bases are a match to TRBD1. Germline CDR1 reads GTSNPN; CDR2 reads SVGIG (reference sequence). Trimming cost V 2 bases and J 3 bases; bases outside gene matches: 6. The length of the CDR3 is 14 residues.

This sequence joins TRBV4-1 and TRBJ2-1; unclear D gene. The CDR3 has 17 amino acids. The germline CDR1 and CDR2 sequences are MGHRA and YSYEKL. Trimming took 0 bases from V and 9 from J, leaving 21 bases between them. The CDR3 nucleotides read TGCGCCAGCAGCCAAGATAGGATCACTGCGGCTTCGCGTGAGCAGTTCTTC. As protein: CASSQDRITAASREQFF.

The gene calls are TRBV20-1 and TRBJ1-2; D remains unclear. This CDR3 contains 18 residues. V gave up 1 base and J gave up 3 bases, with 24 bases separating them. Germline V gene lookup returns CDR1 DFQATT and CDR2 SNEGSKA (reference sequence). The CDR3 region has the DNA TGCAGTGCTAGAGTGGACGGAGAAGCGGCTTTATTATACTATGGCTACACCTTC. This translates into CSARVDGEAALLYYGYTF.

J is TRBJ1-4 and V is TRBV20-1; D call uncertain. The CDR3 runs 12 residues. Germline CDR1 DFQATT, CDR2 SNEGSKA (reference sequence). Trimming removed 0 bases from V and 9 bases from J, with 8 bases in between. The CDR3 loop is CSARDDGQKLFF. For the CDR3, the DNA is TGCAGTGCTAGAGATGACGGTCAAAAACTGTTTTTT.

This chain connects TRBV29-1 to TRBJ2-3; possible D gene TRBD2, 6 bases. The length of the CDR3 is 14 residues. V gave up 5 bases and J gave up 2 bases, with 14 bases separating them. Germline CDR1 reads SQVTM; CDR2 reads ANQGSEA. CDR3: CSVSSDKNTDTQYF. Written as DNA, the CDR3 is TGCAGCGTTTCTAGCGACAAAAACACAGATACGCAGTATTTT.

A single count supports this clonotype. The chain uses TRBV7-8 and TRBJ2-3; unclear D gene. V gave up 1 base and J gave up 6 bases, with 11 bases separating them. Germline V gives CDR1 SGHVS, CDR2 FQNEAQ. The CDR3 totals 14 residues. The CDR3 is CASSLEGPNDTQYF. For the CDR3, the DNA is TGTGCCAGCAGCTTAGAGGGCCCCAACGATACGCAGTATTTT. The full variable domain, rest sourced from reference TRBV7-8 and TRBJ2-3, is GAGVSQSPRYKVAKRGQDVALRCDPISGHVSLFWYQQALGQGPEFLTYFQNEAQLDKSGLPSDRFFAERPEGSVSTLKIQRTQQEDSAVYLCASSLEGPNDTQYFGPGTRLTVL.

The chain has TRBV20-1 and TRBJ2-7, with D unresolved. V gave up 5 bases and J gave up 2 bases, with 13 bases separating them. The CDR3 totals 13 residues. Per germline, CDR1 DFQATT and CDR2 SNEGSKA (reference sequence). The CDR3 is CSAFMTLTYEQYF. The CDR3 region has the DNA TGCAGTGCTTTTATGACCCTTACCTACGAGCAGTACTTC.

The chain is built from TRBV28 and TRBJ1-1, with D unresolved. This CDR3 spans 15 amino acids. Trimming stripped 3 bases from V and 1 base from J, with 12 bases between. From germline, CDR1 is MDHEN and CDR2 SYDVKM. The CDR3 region is CASSFGRVWNTEAFF. In DNA form, the CDR3 reads TGTGCCAGCAGTTTTGGGAGGGTTTGGAACACTGAAGCTTTCTTT.

The chain recombines TRBV4-3 with TRBJ1-4; no clear D gene. CDR3 size: 18 residues. V lost 0 bases and J 5 bases, leaving 19 bases between the germline ends. Looked up from germline, CDR1 is LGHNA and CDR2 is YSLEER. The CDR3 spells CASSQDPVHGLLNEKLFF. For the CDR3, the DNA is TGCGCCAGCAGCCAAGATCCGGTTCACGGACTTCTAAATGAAAAACTGTTTTTT.

This sequence joins TRBV7-9 and TRBJ2-2; 11 nucleotides agree with TRBD1. This CDR3 is 16 amino acids long. The V gene end was trimmed by 5 bases and the J gene end by 0 bases; junction bases not matched to a gene: 2. CDR1 and CDR2 (germline): SEHNR, FQNEAQ (reference sequence). CDR3 bases: TGTGCCAGCAGCGCGGGACAGGGGGCGAACACCGGGGAGCTGTTTTTT. Protein product: CASSAGQGANTGELFF.

The chain uses TRBV20-1 and TRBJ1-2, with D hard to call. The CDR3 runs to 15 residues. V lost 6 bases and J 0 bases, leaving 17 bases between the germline ends. Germline V gives CDR1 DFQATT, CDR2 SNEGSKA (reference sequence). The CDR3 spells CSAQHGVKANYGYTF. CDR3 nucleotides: TGCAGTGCGCAGCATGGGGTGAAAGCTAACTATGGCTACACCTTC.

This clonotype was observed a few times. V is TRBV5-1 and J is TRBJ2-7; no definite D call. V lost 2 bases and J lost 3, with 9 bases in between. The CDR3 spans 13 residues. Germline CDR1 is SGHRS and CDR2 is YFSETQ. CDR3 protein: CASSFSRDYEQYF. CDR3 in DNA: TGCGCCAGCAGCTTCTCCAGAGACTACGAGCAGTACTTC.

V gene TRBV5-6 combines with J gene TRBJ2-1; D is uncertain. There are 13 residues in the CDR3. Germline V gene lookup returns CDR1 SGHDT and CDR2 YYEEEE. The V and J ends lost 1 base and 5 bases respectively, with 7 bases between them. CDR3 sequence: CASSLPSNNEQFF. DNA of the CDR3: TGTGCCAGCAGCTTGCCCTCGAACAATGAGCAGTTCTTC. Full variable domain (remainder filled in from reference TRBV5-6 and TRBJ2-1): DAGVTQSPTHLIKTRGQQVTLRCSPKSGHDTVSWYQQALGQGPQFIFQYYEEEERQRGNFPDRFSGHQFPNYSSELNVNALLLGDSALYLCASSLPSNNEQFFGPGTRLTVL.

The chain links TRBV20-1 to TRBJ2-3; 7 nucleotides align to TRBD2. Trimming removed 5 bases from V and 2 bases from J; junction bases left unmatched: 10. The CDR3 is 15 residues long. From germline, CDR1 is DFQATT and CDR2 SNEGSKA (reference sequence). For the CDR3, the DNA is TGCAGTGCTCCCCGTTCTGCGGGAGACACAGATACGCAGTATTTT. Protein: CSAPRSAGDTDTQYF.

CDR3 amino acids: CASSLWDYEQYF. DNA of the CDR3: TGTGCCAGCAGTTTATGGGACTACGAGCAGTACTTC. V gene TRBV12-3 or TRBV12-4 combines with J gene TRBJ2-7; D is unclear. This CDR3 has 12 amino acids. V was trimmed by 2 bases and J by 3 bases, leaving 5 bases between them.

The CDR3 sequence: CASSLIGTGTVEQYF. Written as DNA, the CDR3 is TGTGCCAGCAGCTTAATCGGGACAGGGACTGTCGAGCAGTACTTC. The chain recombines TRBV7-3 with TRBJ2-7; TRBD1 matches at 9 bases. Germline assignment: CDR1 SGHTA and CDR2 FQGTGA. The CDR3 contains 15 residues. The trim removed 1 base at V and 6 bases at J, leaving 7 bases unmatched. The full variable domain, with the rest looked up from reference TRBV7-3 and TRBJ2-7, is GAGVSQTPSNKVTEKGKYVELRCDPISGHTALYWYRQSLGQGPEFLIYFQGTGAADDSGLPNDRFFAVRPEGSVSTLKIQRTERGDSAVYLCASSLIGTGTVEQYFGPGTRLTVT.

This chain joins TRBV12-3 or TRBV12-4 and TRBJ1-6, with 8 nucleotides matching TRBD1. The CDR3 spans 13 residues. The V and J ends lost 4 bases and 9 bases, in that order; junction bases with no gene match: 2. CDR3 DNA sequence: TGTGCCAGCAGTTCAGGGGGCGTTTCACCCCTCCACTTT. Amino acids: CASSSGGVSPLHF.

The chain couples TRBV6-2 or TRBV6-3 to TRBJ2-1; possibly TRBD1 for D (6 bases). The CDR3 consists of 13 residues. V gave up 8 bases and J gave up 4 bases, with 12 bases separating them. Germline CDR1 is MNHEY and CDR2 is SVGEGT. The CDR3 loop is CASAGQLYNEQFF. In nucleotides, the CDR3 is TGTGCCAGCGCAGGACAGCTGTACAATGAGCAGTTCTTC.

V and J are TRBV6-6 and TRBJ1-1, with D perhaps matching TRBD1 (5 bases). The V end was cut by 0 bases, the J end by 0 bases, with 8 bases between. This CDR3 is 15 amino acids long. The germline CDR1 and CDR2 sequences are MNHNY and SVGAGI (reference sequence). The CDR3: CASSYSGDLNTEAFF. The CDR3 DNA reads TGTGCCAGCAGTTACTCGGGGGATTTGAACACTGAAGCTTTCTTT.